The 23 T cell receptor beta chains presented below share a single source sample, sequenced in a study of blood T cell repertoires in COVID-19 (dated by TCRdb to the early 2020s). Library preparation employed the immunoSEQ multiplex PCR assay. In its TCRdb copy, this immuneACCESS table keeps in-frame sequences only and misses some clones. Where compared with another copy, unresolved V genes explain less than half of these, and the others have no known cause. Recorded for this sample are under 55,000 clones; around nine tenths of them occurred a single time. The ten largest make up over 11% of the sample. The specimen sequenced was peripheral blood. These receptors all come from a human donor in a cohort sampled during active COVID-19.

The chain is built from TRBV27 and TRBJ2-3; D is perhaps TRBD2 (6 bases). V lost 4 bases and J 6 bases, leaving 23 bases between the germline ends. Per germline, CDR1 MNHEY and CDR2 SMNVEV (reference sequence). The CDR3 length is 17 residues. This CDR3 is CASSSLYGGLPLDTQYF. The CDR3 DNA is TGTGCCAGCAGTTCCTTATATGGGGGGTTACCATTGGATACGCAGTATTTT.

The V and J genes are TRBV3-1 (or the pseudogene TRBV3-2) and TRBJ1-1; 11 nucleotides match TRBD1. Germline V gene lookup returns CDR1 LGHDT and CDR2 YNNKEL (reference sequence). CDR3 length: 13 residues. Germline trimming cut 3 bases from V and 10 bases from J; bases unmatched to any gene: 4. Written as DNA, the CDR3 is TGTGCCAGCAGCCAGAGGGGGACAGGGGGAGCTTTCTTT. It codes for CASSQRGTGGAFF.

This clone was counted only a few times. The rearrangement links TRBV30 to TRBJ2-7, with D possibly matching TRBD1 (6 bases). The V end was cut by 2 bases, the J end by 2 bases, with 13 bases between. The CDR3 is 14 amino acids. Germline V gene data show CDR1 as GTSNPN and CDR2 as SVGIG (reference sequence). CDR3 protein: CAWSTRTVAYEQYF. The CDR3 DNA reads TGTGCCTGGAGTACTCGGACAGTCGCCTACGAGCAGTACTTC.

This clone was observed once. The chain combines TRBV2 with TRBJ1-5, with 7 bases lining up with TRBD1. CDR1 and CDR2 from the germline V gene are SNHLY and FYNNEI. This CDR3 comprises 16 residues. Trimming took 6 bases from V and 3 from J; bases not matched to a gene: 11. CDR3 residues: CASRGDREASNQPQHF. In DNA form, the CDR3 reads TGTGCCAGCAGGGGAGACAGGGAGGCTTCCAATCAGCCCCAGCATTTT.

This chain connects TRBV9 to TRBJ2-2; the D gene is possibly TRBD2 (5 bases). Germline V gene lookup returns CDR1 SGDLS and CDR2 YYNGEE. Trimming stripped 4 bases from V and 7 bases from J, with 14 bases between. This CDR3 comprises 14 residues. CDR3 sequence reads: CASSPPEAYGELFF. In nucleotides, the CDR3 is TGTGCCAGCAGCCCACCGGAGGCGTACGGGGAGCTGTTTTTT.

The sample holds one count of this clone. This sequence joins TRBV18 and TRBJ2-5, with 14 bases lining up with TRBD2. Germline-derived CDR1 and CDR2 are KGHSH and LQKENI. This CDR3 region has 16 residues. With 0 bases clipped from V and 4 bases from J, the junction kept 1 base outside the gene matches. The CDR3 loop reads CASSPPGTSGGETQYF. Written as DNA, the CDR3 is TGTGCCAGCTCACCACCCGGGACTAGCGGGGGAGAGACCCAGTACTTC.

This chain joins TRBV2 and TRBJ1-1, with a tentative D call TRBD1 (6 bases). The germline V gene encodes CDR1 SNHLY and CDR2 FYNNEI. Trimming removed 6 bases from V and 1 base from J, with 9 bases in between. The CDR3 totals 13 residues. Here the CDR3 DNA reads TGTGCCAGCAGGATACAGGGGAACACTGAAGCTTTCTTT. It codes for CASRIQGNTEAFF. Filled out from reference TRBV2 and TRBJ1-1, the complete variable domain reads EPEVTQTPSHQVTQMGQEVILRCVPISNHLYFYWYRQILGQKVEFLVSFYNNEISEKSEIFDDQFSVERPDGSNFTLKIRSTKLEDSAMYFCASRIQGNTEAFFGQGTRLTVV.

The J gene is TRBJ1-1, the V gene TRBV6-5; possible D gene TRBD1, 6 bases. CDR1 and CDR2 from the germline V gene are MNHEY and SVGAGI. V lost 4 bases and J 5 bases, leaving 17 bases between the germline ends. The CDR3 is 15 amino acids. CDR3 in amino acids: CASSSPEGRGTEAFF. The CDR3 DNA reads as TGTGCCAGCAGTTCCCCCGAGGGGAGGGGGACTGAAGCTTTCTTT.

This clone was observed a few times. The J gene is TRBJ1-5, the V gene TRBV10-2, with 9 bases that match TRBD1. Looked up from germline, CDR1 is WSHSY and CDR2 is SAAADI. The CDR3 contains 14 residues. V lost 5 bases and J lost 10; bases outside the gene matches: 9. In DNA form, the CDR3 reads TGCGCCAGCAGTCAGGACAGGGGACCCGATCCCCAGCATTTT. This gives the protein CASSQDRGPDPQHF.

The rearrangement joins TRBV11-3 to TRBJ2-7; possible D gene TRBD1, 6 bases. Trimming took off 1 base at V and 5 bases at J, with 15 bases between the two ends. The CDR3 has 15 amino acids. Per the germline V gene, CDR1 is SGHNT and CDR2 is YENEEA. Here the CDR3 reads CASSLGGTGTDEQYF. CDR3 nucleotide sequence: TGTGCCAGCAGCTTAGGTGGCACAGGGACGGACGAGCAGTACTTC.

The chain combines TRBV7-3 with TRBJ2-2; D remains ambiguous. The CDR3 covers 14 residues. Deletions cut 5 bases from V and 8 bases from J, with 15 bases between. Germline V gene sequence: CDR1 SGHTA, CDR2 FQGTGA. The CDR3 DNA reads TGTGCCAGCAGCCCACGGAGTGAAGCTGGGGAGCTGTTTTTT. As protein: CASSPRSEAGELFF.

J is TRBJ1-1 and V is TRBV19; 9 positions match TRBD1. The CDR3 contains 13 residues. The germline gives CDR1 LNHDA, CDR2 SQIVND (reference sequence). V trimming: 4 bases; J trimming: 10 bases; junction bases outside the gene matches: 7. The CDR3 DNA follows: TGTGCCAGTAGTACCCACAGGGGGCAGAGAGCTTTCTTT. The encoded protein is CASSTHRGQRAFF.

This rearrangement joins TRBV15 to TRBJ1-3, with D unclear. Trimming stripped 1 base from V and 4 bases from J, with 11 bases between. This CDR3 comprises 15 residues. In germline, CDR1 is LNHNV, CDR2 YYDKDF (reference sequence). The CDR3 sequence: CATSRAGSLGNTIYF. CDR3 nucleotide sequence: TGTGCCACCAGCAGAGCTGGGAGCCTAGGAAACACCATATATTTT.

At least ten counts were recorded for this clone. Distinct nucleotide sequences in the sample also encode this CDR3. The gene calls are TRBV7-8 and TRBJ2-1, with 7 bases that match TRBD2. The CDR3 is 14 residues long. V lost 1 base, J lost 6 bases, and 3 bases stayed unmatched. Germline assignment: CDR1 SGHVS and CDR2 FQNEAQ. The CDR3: CASSLGGEGNEQFF. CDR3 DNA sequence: TGTGCCAGCAGCTTAGGTGGGGAGGGCAATGAGCAGTTCTTC.

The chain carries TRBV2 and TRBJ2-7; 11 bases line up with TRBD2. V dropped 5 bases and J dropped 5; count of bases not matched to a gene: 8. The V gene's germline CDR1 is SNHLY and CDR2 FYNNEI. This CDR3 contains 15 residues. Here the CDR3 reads CASSPTSGGGDEQYF. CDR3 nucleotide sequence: TGTGCCAGCAGTCCTACTAGCGGGGGAGGGGACGAGCAGTACTTC.

Here the CDR3 DNA reads TGTGCCACCAGTGAGGCTAGCGTTAGCTCCTACAATGAGCAGTTCTTC. Protein: CATSEASVSSYNEQFF. This chain connects TRBV24-1 to TRBJ2-1, with D possibly TRBD2 on 6 matching bases. The CDR3 is made up of 16 amino acids. With 4 bases removed from V and 0 bases from J, the gap between germline ends came to 12 bases. Germline CDR1 is KGHDR and CDR2 is SFDVKD.

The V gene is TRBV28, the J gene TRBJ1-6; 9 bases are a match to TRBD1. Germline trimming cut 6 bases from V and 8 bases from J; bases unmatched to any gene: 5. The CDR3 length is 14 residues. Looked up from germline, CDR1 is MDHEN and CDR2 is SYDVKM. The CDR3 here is CASSSGQGYSPLHF. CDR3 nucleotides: TGTGCCAGCAGCTCCGGACAGGGGTATTCACCCCTCCACTTT.

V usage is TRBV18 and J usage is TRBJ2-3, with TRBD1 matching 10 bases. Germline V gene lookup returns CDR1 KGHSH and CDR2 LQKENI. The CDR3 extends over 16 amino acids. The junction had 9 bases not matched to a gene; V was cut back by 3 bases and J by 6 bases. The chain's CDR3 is CASSPRGQGVTDTQYF. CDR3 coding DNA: TGTGCCAGCTCACCCCGCGGACAGGGGGTTACGGATACGCAGTATTTT.

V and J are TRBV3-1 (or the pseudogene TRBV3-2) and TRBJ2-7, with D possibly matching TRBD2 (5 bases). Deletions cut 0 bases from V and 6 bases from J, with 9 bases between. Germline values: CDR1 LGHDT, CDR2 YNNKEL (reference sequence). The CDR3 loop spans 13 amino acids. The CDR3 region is CASSQDWAGEQYF. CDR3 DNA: TGTGCCAGCAGCCAAGATTGGGCGGGCGAGCAGTACTTC.

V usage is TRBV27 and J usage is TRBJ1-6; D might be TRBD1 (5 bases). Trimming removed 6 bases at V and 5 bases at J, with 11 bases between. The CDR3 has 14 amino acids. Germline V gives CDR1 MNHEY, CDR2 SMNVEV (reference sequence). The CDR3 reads CASSRPTDNSPLHF. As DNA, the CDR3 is TGTGCCAGCAGCCGACCGACAGATAATTCACCCCTCCACTTT.

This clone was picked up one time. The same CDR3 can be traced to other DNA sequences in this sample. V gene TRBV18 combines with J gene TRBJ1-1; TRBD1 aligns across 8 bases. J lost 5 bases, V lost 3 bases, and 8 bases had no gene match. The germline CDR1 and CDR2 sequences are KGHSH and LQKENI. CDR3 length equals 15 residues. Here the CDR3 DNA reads TGTGCCAGCTCACCGACGACAGGGGAGGGGACTGAAGCTTTCTTT. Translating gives CASSPTTGEGTEAFF.

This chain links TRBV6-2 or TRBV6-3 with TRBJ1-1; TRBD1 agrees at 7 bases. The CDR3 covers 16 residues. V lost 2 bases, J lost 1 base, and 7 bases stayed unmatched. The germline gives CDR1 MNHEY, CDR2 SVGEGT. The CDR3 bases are TGTGCCAGCAGTTACGATCCAGGGGGAAAGAACACTGAAGCTTTCTTT. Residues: CASSYDPGGKNTEAFF.

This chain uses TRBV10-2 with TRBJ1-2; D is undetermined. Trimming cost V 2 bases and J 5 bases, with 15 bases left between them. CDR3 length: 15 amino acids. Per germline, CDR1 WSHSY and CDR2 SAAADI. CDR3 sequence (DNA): TGCGCCAGCAGTGAGACGAGATATGCTTGGTATGGCTACACCTTC. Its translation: CASSETRYAWYGYTF.